These 17 T cell receptor beta chains were sequenced from one sample in a study of cytomegalovirus exposure and HLA in healthy donors (dated by TCRdb to the late 2010s). Receptor libraries were prepared by the immunoSEQ multiplex PCR assay. TCRdb's version of the immuneACCESS table is confined to in-frame rearrangements and falls short of the full clone set. An unresolved V gene accounts for under half of the shortfall where checked; the remainder is of unknown origin. This sample holds 250,000 to 400,000 clones; roughly 90% were observed only once. Of the sample, 0.9% to 1% falls within the top ten clones. The source material was PBMCs. These receptors were obtained from a man in his thirties or forties in good health and CMV-seronegative.

The chain recombines TRBV25-1 with TRBJ1-6; maybe TRBD1 (6 bases). There are 15 residues in the CDR3. With 1 base removed from V and 6 bases from J, the gap between germline ends came to 10 bases. Germline assignment: CDR1 MGHDK and CDR2 SYGVNS. The chain's CDR3 is CASSEFGGRNSPLHF. CDR3 bases: TGTGCCAGCAGTGAATTCGGGGGGCGTAATTCACCCCTCCACTTT.

The rearrangement links TRBV4-3 to TRBJ1-2; D is ambiguous. V was shortened by 0 bases and J by 4 bases, with 15 bases between the two germline ends. Germline CDR1 LGHNA, CDR2 YSLEER. The length of the CDR3 is 16 residues. Here the CDR3 reads CASSQESLNSRYGYTF. CDR3 DNA: TGCGCCAGCAGCCAAGAATCTCTAAACTCCCGCTATGGCTACACCTTC.

V gene TRBV11-2 combines with J gene TRBJ1-1; TRBD1 might be the D (5 bases). This CDR3 has 13 amino acids. Trimming took off 5 bases at V and 5 bases at J, with 12 bases between the two ends. Per germline, CDR1 SGHAT and CDR2 FQNNGV. In DNA, the CDR3 is TGTGCCAGCAGCCCATCAACAGGAACTGAAGCTTTCTTT. It encodes CASSPSTGTEAFF.

V usage is TRBV27 and J usage is TRBJ1-4; possible D gene TRBD1, 5 bases. Germline V gene lookup returns CDR1 MNHEY and CDR2 SMNVEV (reference sequence). The V end lost 3 bases, the J end lost 8 bases, and 19 bases lay between the germline ends. This CDR3 spans 16 amino acids. The CDR3 nucleotides read TGTGCCAGCAGTTTGCTTCACGGGGGAGGGAGAGAAAAACTGTTTTTT. Translated, it gives CASSLLHGGGREKLFF.

This sequence joins TRBV25-1 and TRBJ2-5; tentatively, D is TRBD2 (6 bases). This CDR3 has 15 amino acids. V was pared by 4 bases and J by 1 base, with 13 bases between. Germline V gene lookup returns CDR1 MGHDK and CDR2 SYGVNS. As DNA, the CDR3 is TGTGCCAGCAGTGCCTCCGGGACTCCCCAAGAGACCCAGTACTTC. It codes for CASSASGTPQETQYF.

The chain joins TRBV19 to TRBJ1-5; a weak D match, TRBD1 (6 bases). Looked up from germline, CDR1 is LNHDA and CDR2 is SQIVND (reference sequence). The V and J ends lost 5 bases and 4 bases respectively, with 18 bases between them. CDR3 length: 16 amino acids. CDR3 sequence (DNA): TGTGCCAGTAGTTTAATGGCAGGGGCCTATAATCAGCCCCAGCATTTT. It is translated as CASSLMAGAYNQPQHF.

V and J are TRBV6-4 and TRBJ1-2; no clear D. Trimming stripped 5 bases from V and 8 bases from J, with 18 bases between. CDR1 and CDR2 from the germline V gene are MRHNA and SNTAGT. The CDR3 loop spans 14 amino acids. The CDR3 reads CASSTGPRGSGYTF. DNA for the CDR3: TGTGCCAGCAGTACGGGCCCCCGGGGAAGCGGCTACACCTTC.

This clone was recorded at least ten times. The gene calls are TRBV12-5 and TRBJ2-7; perhaps TRBD2 as D (5 bases). Germline V gene data show CDR1 as LGHNT and CDR2 as FRNRAP. The CDR3 sequence is 17 residues long. V was trimmed by 1 base and J by 0 bases, leaving 16 bases between them. The CDR3 nucleotides read TGTGCTAGTGGTTTGGCACTACCCGGGGTCAGCTCCTACGAGCAGTACTTC. It yields the protein CASGLALPGVSSYEQYF.

V gene TRBV6-6 combines with J gene TRBJ2-1; D not certain. Germline V gene data show CDR1 as MNHNY and CDR2 as SVGAGI (reference sequence). The CDR3 has 12 residues. The ends were cut back, 2 bases at V and 6 bases at J, with 5 bases in the middle. The CDR3 nucleotides read TGTGCCAGCAGTTACATGAGCAATGAGCAGTTCTTC. Translating gives CASSYMSNEQFF.

The rearrangement links TRBV2 to TRBJ2-1, with 10 nucleotides matching TRBD2. The length of the CDR3 is 15 residues. V gave up 7 bases and J gave up 5 bases; unmatched junction bases: 8. Per germline, CDR1 SNHLY and CDR2 FYNNEI. The CDR3 nucleotides are TGTGCCAGCATTCCAGCGGGGGGGCCTGACAATGAGCAGTTCTTC. Its translation: CASIPAGGPDNEQFF.

This chain connects TRBV4-1 to TRBJ2-7, with 10 bases fitting TRBD1. Germline CDR1 is MGHRA and CDR2 is YSYEKL. V gave up 3 bases and J gave up 4 bases; unmatched junction bases: 9. The CDR3 extends over 16 amino acids. The CDR3, as DNA: TGCGCCAGCAGCCAGGCAACCGGGACAGGGGTATACGAGCAGTACTTC. It yields the protein CASSQATGTGVYEQYF.

This clone was picked up one time. This chain links TRBV15 with TRBJ2-3; TRBD2 aligns across 8 bases. The V and J ends lost 6 bases and 3 bases, in that order; junction bases with no gene match: 11. The CDR3 loop spans 16 amino acids. Germline V lookup: CDR1 LNHNV, CDR2 YYDKDF (reference sequence). CDR3: CATSNERGLGTDTQYF. CDR3 bases: TGTGCCACCAGTAACGAGCGGGGGTTGGGGACAGATACGCAGTATTTT.

CDR3 nucleotide sequence: TGTGCCAGCAGTAAAAGACAGGGGGAGATGAACACTGAAGCTTTCTTT. The encoded protein is CASSKRQGEMNTEAFF. The rearrangement links TRBV27 to TRBJ1-1; the match to TRBD1 covers 9 bases. The CDR3 has 16 amino acids. Trimming cost V 5 bases and J 0 bases; bases outside gene matches: 7. Germline V lookup: CDR1 MNHEY, CDR2 SMNVEV (reference sequence).

This sequence joins TRBV4-1 and TRBJ2-3; possible D gene TRBD2, 6 bases. The CDR3 sequence is 15 residues long. Germline values: CDR1 MGHRA, CDR2 YSYEKL. With 1 base removed from V and 6 bases from J, the gap between germline ends came to 14 bases. The CDR3, as DNA: TGCGCCAGCAGCCAAGTGGGCGGGGCTGCGGATACGCAGTATTTT. Protein sequence: CASSQVGGAADTQYF.

This rearrangement joins TRBV11-2 to TRBJ1-1, with TRBD1 matching over 7 bases. CDR1 and CDR2 from the germline V gene are SGHAT and FQNNGV. The V gene end was trimmed by 3 bases and the J gene end by 5 bases; junction bases not matched to a gene: 12. This CDR3 comprises 16 residues. The CDR3 region has the DNA TGTGCCAGCAGCTTCGGAGGGGGCCTGGTAAGAACTGAAGCTTTCTTT. Protein product: CASSFGGGLVRTEAFF.

The V and J genes are TRBV7-8 and TRBJ2-7, with D perhaps matching TRBD2 (7 bases). V was shortened by 1 base and J by 7 bases, with 14 bases between the two germline ends. CDR1 and CDR2 (germline): SGHVS, FQNEAQ. The CDR3 covers 14 residues. The DNA of the CDR3 is TGTGCCAGCAGCTTAGGGGGGGGGCCAGAGGAGCAGTACTTC. Protein: CASSLGGGPEEQYF.

The genes are TRBV5-1 and TRBJ2-1; 12 bases fit TRBD1. The CDR3 contains 15 residues. Losses at the gene ends were 4 bases for V and 10 bases for J; bases not matched to a gene: 9. The germline CDR1 and CDR2 sequences are SGHRS and YFSETQ. In DNA form, the CDR3 reads TGCGCCAGCAGCCTGGGGACAGGGGGCGGAGGCGAGCAGTTCTTC. Its protein is CASSLGTGGGGEQFF.